This T cell receptor (beta chain) emerged from a study of human T cells and chemical hapten exposure (dated by TCRdb to about 2021). A note on the overall study: For sensitization, 2% DPC in acetone was applied to a roughly 2 cm by roughly 2 cm area of upper inner arm skin. Patients additionally received weekly therapeutic DPC doses to the scalp throughout the roughly 23-week study period. Patch tests used Finn chambers with 0.01% DPC on the upper back, scored after 6 days by International Contact Dermatitis Research Group standards. The mostly female patient cohort included alopecia areata with under or over 50% scalp involvement, alopecia totalis and alopecia universalis. Libraries were pooled for sequencing, and variation in per-sample TCR yields was attributed mainly to small differences in library volumes within the pool. In alopecia patients, the study followed how the peripheral blood TCR repertoire changed in vivo over primary and secondary sensitization to diphenylcyclopropenone (DPC), a hapten. Blood was sampled from patients pre-sensitization (week 0) and at 2, 6 and about 24 weeks after DPC sensitization. Approximately 28 alopecia patients gave blood for TCR sequencing at one to four time points (pre-sensitization, 2, 6 and 24 weeks). Summary of the overall study and its limitations: DPC sensitization did not change the number of TCRs with a frequency above 1 in 1000, and there was no evidence of changes in global repertoire structure. Because every patient had alopecia, a presumed autoimmune disease, the patients' immune response might differ from that of healthy individuals. Repeated subsampling changed both the strength of the expansion versus patch-test correlation and the threshold at which the correlation became significant. Expanded TCRs formed significantly more large CDR3 similarity clusters than pre-sensitization or healthy control sets, consistent with antigen-driven responses. The number of PT1 expanded TCRs positively correlated with patch test score, significant at thresholds 8, 16 and 32 but not 4.

Trimming at the junction amounts to 2 bases on V and 5 bases on J, and the germline ends lie 16 bases apart. Taken from the germline V gene, the CDR1 and CDR2 loops are SQVTM and ANQGSEA. The CDR3 measures 14 amino acids from cysteine to phenylalanine. Solely the CDR3 DNA is kept, with 42 bases framed from the first base. This specimen's time point label, per the study, means: patch test 3, about 24 weeks after DPC sensitization. In light of the paper, this sample's treatment or condition label describes: therapeutic diphenylcyclopropenone sensitization with weekly scalp DPC. Blood at each patch-test visit was drawn before the patch test was applied. Patients were eligible if aged 18 to 70, diagnosed with alopecia and judged suitable for DPC therapy, and pregnant patients were excluded. Total RNA was extracted from unfractionated whole blood collected in Tempus Blood RNA tubes. This clonotype was observed a handful of times. Its antigen remains unidentified. Per-base qualities were not stored, and no clone one base away is much larger.

Libraries came from RACE. Sequencing relied on a NextSeq 500. During library preparation, unique molecular identifiers were attached to individual cDNA molecules so that TCRs could be counted in a quantitative, reproducible way. Each blood RNA sample was used to sequence both TCR alpha and TCR beta chains. The paper's data handling went like this. A median of about 87,000 TCRs per sample was observed, with a range of 23,224 to 690,600. V, J and CDR3 annotation of the TCR reads was performed with the Decombinator software suite. Every sample was subsampled to the same number of TCRs (28,000) for the PS versus PT1 abundance plots. TCRs were defined as expanded if absent before sensitization and observed at least eight times at the 2-week time point. TCRdb reran the public reads through fastp at Q25 and MiXCR, keeping productive beta chains. Entries that share a CDR3 protein sequence are merged under the most common genes and DNA. The V and J calls reflect TCRdb's pipeline rather than the authors' work. Across this sample there are roughly 150,000 distinct CDR3 sequences, with about 27% seen only once. About 2% of the sample is in the top ten clones.

This TCR was recovered from a woman younger than 35 with alopecia areata. Some clones in this sample may be carry-over from other donors' samples. The specimen comprised whole blood, sampled in connection with sensitization to the hapten diphenylcyclopropenone (DPC). The chain uses TRBV29-1 and TRBJ2-7; TRBD2 is perhaps the D gene, given 6 matching bases. The CDR3 here reads CSVESGSGGDEQYF. The DNA reads TGCAGCGTTGAAAGTGGTAGCGGAGGGGACGAGCAGTACTTC.